Listed here are 18 T cell receptor beta chains from one sample, sequenced in a study of T cells in Graves' hyperthyroidism and ophthalmopathy. What was amplified from RNA transcripts were TCR beta CDR3 regions. HTBI primers were used for first-round RT-PCR of the TCR CDR3. TCRdb used MiXCR to reprocess the multiplex PCR reads, holding one entry per CDR3 protein. The sample shows approximately 400,000 distinct CDR3 sequences, more than 20% of them seen only once. Material for sequencing was blood. These receptors were taken from a man aged 45 to 65 with Graves' hyperthyroidism.

This clonotype has ten or more counts. The gene calls are TRBV11-1 and TRBJ2-7; 8 bases map to TRBD1. Per the germline V gene, CDR1 is SGHAT and CDR2 is FQDESV (reference sequence). Germline trimming cut 5 bases from V and 0 bases from J; bases unmatched to any gene: 9. The CDR3 totals 16 residues. CDR3 nucleotides: TGTGCCAGCAGCCCGAGGACAGGGTCGAGCTCCTACGAGCAGTACTTC. Its translation: CASSPRTGSSSYEQYF.

V and J are TRBV6-1 and TRBJ1-2; perhaps TRBD1 as D (5 bases). The germline gives CDR1 MNHNS, CDR2 SASEGT. Trimming left V 2 bases short and J 1 base short, with 8 bases between. This CDR3 region has 14 residues. The CDR3 sequence: CASSELTDNYGYTF. The CDR3 DNA sequence: TGTGCCAGCAGTGAACTGACAGATAACTATGGCTACACCTTC.

This clonotype was found many times. The chain couples TRBV3-1 to TRBJ1-2, with D unclear. V was pared by 4 bases and J by 4 bases, with 13 bases between. This CDR3 region has 14 residues. Germline lookup yields CDR1 LGHDT and CDR2 YNNKEL (reference sequence). CDR3 amino acids: CASSLSDGLYGYTF. The DNA for the CDR3 is TGTGCCAGCAGCCTTAGTGACGGACTCTATGGCTACACCTTC.

The rearrangement joins TRBV27 to TRBJ2-3; a possible D gene is TRBD1 (5 bases). The V and J ends lost 5 bases and 6 bases respectively, with 12 bases between them. CDR3 length equals 13 residues. Germline V lookup: CDR1 MNHEY, CDR2 SMNVEV (reference sequence). The CDR3 DNA reads TGTGCCAGCAGTGAGACAGAAATGGATACGCAGTATTTT. Its translation: CASSETEMDTQYF.

This chain uses TRBV28 with TRBJ1-5, with D possibly TRBD1 on 6 matching bases. Trimming took 6 bases from V and 6 from J, leaving 12 bases between them. This CDR3 comprises 13 residues. The germline gives CDR1 MDHEN, CDR2 SYDVKM. CDR3 nucleotides: TGTGCCAGCAGCCAGGGGACACGTCAGCCCCAGCATTTT. Translating it yields CASSQGTRQPQHF.

This clonotype was found many times. The genes are TRBV3-1 and TRBJ2-3, with D tentatively TRBD1 (6 bases). V shed 0 bases and J shed 4 bases, with 11 bases lying between them. Per the germline V gene, CDR1 is LGHDT and CDR2 is YNNKEL (reference sequence). This CDR3 comprises 15 residues. This CDR3 reads CASSQDWNRADTQYF. In DNA, the CDR3 is TGTGCCAGCAGCCAAGACTGGAACAGGGCAGATACGCAGTATTTT.

V usage is TRBV12-5 and J usage is TRBJ1-2; no definite D call. The CDR3 runs 12 residues. Trimming cost V 6 bases and J 7 bases, with 12 bases left between them. CDR1 is LGHNT and CDR2 is FRNRAP in the germline V gene. CDR3 sequence reads: CASGWPLGGYTF. The CDR3 bases are TGTGCTAGTGGGTGGCCACTGGGTGGCTACACCTTC.

This clonotype was seen many times. CDR3 loop: CASSEARKEQFF. As DNA, the CDR3 is TGTGCCAGCAGTGAAGCGCGGAAAGAGCAGTTCTTC. The gene calls are TRBV2 and TRBJ2-1, with D hard to call. Per germline, CDR1 SNHLY and CDR2 FYNNEI. The CDR3 is made up of 12 amino acids. Trimming shortened V by 0 bases and J by 10 bases, and 7 bases separated the two germline ends.

This clonotype was seen only a few times. The chain carries TRBV6-5 and TRBJ2-5, with TRBD2 matching over 8 bases. V dropped 2 bases and J dropped 5; count of bases not matched to a gene: 7. Germline V gene sequence: CDR1 MNHEY, CDR2 SVGAGI. The CDR3 has 15 residues. CDR3: CASSYVGGRRETQYF. Written as DNA, the CDR3 is TGTGCCAGCAGTTACGTTGGCGGGAGGAGGGAGACCCAGTACTTC.

The sample holds many counts of this clonotype. The CDR3 is CASSLGVANEQFF. The CDR3 DNA is TGCGCCAGCAGCTTGGGTGTCGCCAATGAGCAGTTCTTC. This chain uses TRBV5-1 with TRBJ2-1, with unresolved D. The CDR3 runs 13 residues. Deletions cut 0 bases from V and 6 bases from J, with 7 bases between. Germline CDR1 reads SGHRS; CDR2 reads YFSETQ.

This clonotype has at least ten counts. V usage is TRBV20-1 and J usage is TRBJ2-3; D not resolved. CDR1 and CDR2 from the germline V gene are DFQATT and SNEGSKA (reference sequence). V lost 0 bases, J lost 6 bases, and 13 bases lay in between. This CDR3 is 14 amino acids long. DNA of the CDR3: TGCAGTGCTAGAGATCCCGTATTAGGGGATACGCAGTATTTT. Its protein product is CSARDPVLGDTQYF.

The rearrangement links TRBV5-1 to TRBJ2-5; possible D gene TRBD2, 5 bases. V shed 7 bases and J shed 2 bases, with 9 bases lying between them. The length of the CDR3 is 12 residues. Germline lookup yields CDR1 SGHRS and CDR2 YFSETQ. CDR3 loop: CASSADQETQYF. In DNA form, the CDR3 reads TGCGCCAGCTCAGCGGATCAAGAGACCCAGTACTTC.

The chain combines TRBV11-1 with TRBJ1-2; a possible D gene is TRBD1 (5 bases). This CDR3 has 14 amino acids. The V and J ends lost 2 bases and 3 bases respectively, with 10 bases between them. Germline V gene lookup returns CDR1 SGHAT and CDR2 FQDESV (reference sequence). CDR3 bases: TGTGCCAGCAGCTTATCGGGACCCTACTATGGCTACACCTTC. Translated, it gives CASSLSGPYYGYTF.

The chain combines TRBV5-1 with TRBJ2-3; D uncertain. The CDR3 totals 13 residues. Germline lookup yields CDR1 SGHRS and CDR2 YFSETQ. V dropped 5 bases and J dropped 0 bases, with 7 bases sitting between them. This CDR3 reads CASRGRSTDTQYF. In nucleotides, the CDR3 is TGCGCCAGCAGGGGCCGTAGCACAGATACGCAGTATTTT.

Only a few counts were recorded for this clonotype. The chain recombines TRBV6-1 with TRBJ2-2, with D tentatively TRBD1 (5 bases). Trimming took off 8 bases at V and 1 base at J, with 14 bases between the two ends. CDR3 size: 15 residues. CDR1 is MNHNS, CDR2 SASEGT, per germline. CDR3 loop: CASGLYDRNTGELFF. In DNA, the CDR3 is TGTGCCAGCGGCCTTTACGACAGGAACACCGGGGAGCTGTTTTTT.

This chain links TRBV5-5 with TRBJ2-7; the D gene is possibly TRBD1 (5 bases). V lost 3 bases, J lost 6 bases, and 19 bases lay in between. CDR3 length: 15 residues. Germline-derived CDR1 and CDR2 are SGHKS and YYEKEE (reference sequence). DNA for the CDR3: TGTGCCAGCAGCTCCCAGATATCTCAGGGCTTCGAGCAGTACTTC. Its protein is CASSSQISQGFEQYF. The variable domain in full, with the rest retrieved from reference TRBV5-5 and TRBJ2-7, is DAGVTQSPTHLIKTRGQQVTLRCSPISGHKSVSWYQQVLGQGPQFIFQYYEKEERGRGNFPDRFSARQFPNYSSELNVNALLLGDSALYLCASSSQISQGFEQYFGPGTRLTVT.

The chain carries TRBV9 and TRBJ1-1, with D unresolved. V lost 0 bases and J lost 3, with 3 bases in between. The CDR3 length is 12 residues. CDR1 is SGDLS and CDR2 is YYNGEE in the germline V gene. The CDR3 nucleotides read TGTGCCAGCAGCGTAGGATACACTGAAGCTTTCTTT. Amino acid sequence: CASSVGYTEAFF.

The CDR3 region is CASSLERTRRYEQYF. CDR3 DNA: TGTGCCAGCAGCTTGGAACGGACTCGGAGATACGAGCAGTACTTC. The rearrangement joins TRBV5-6 to TRBJ2-7; the D gene is possibly TRBD2 (5 bases). Deletions cut 0 bases from V and 4 bases from J, with 14 bases between. The CDR3 is made up of 15 amino acids. The germline CDR1 and CDR2 sequences are SGHDT and YYEEEE.